This T cell receptor beta chain appears in the sequencing data of a study of blood T cell repertoires in COVID-19 (dated by TCRdb to the early 2020s). Regarding the research as a whole: Collaborator samples came from the United States, Italy and Spain and covered acute and convalescent phases of COVID-19. The prospective study material was composed of cDNA or gDNA derived from T cells, B-cell-depleted T cells, or PBMCs. Subjects who had been exposed to COVID-19, were actively infected with it, or had recovered from it provided the deeply sampled blood TCRbeta repertoires that made up the dataset. The repertoires were released in a freely available public database intended as a resource for research on the immune response to SARS-CoV-2. Samples were obtained from the ongoing ImmuneRACE study (first 160 participants) and from 950 to 1,500 subjects provided by 6 global collaborators. Nearly every sample came with metadata listing a de-identified subject ID, COVID-19 status, age in years and sex. HLA class I and class II types, where available, came from metadata supplied by the sample provider rather than from assay-based typing. Broad study findings and their caveats: Clinical and demographic metadata were provided uncurated, with the amount varying by source and participant.

V and J are truncated by 5 bases and 1 base respectively, leaving an intervening sequence of 8 bases. The CDR3, cysteine through phenylalanine, is 13 amino acids long. CDR3 DNA is the only sequence kept; it has 39 bases, read in frame from the first base. CDR1 and CDR2 are drawn from the germline V gene (reference sequence): SEHNR, FQNEAQ. Remarks on this clone: What this receptor recognizes is not known. It has no much larger one-base neighbor in the sample; base qualities were not kept.

One collaborating source in Seattle enrolled patients during active infection and followed them longitudinally through the course of disease. Whole blood was collected in K2EDTA tubes by collaborating institutions according to the institutions' own protocols. For TCRbeta analysis, collaborator samples were shipped as frozen whole blood, as isolated PBMCs, or as DNA extracted from either sample type. The immunoSEQ Assay, a bias-controlled multiplex PCR, was used to amplify TCRbeta CDR3 regions from genomic DNA. Concerning the study's data processing: Nucleated cell counts per sample were estimated from amplification of reference gene primers within the assay. To quantify the absolute abundance of each unique TCRbeta CDR3 rearrangement, sequence reads were collapsed and filtered. For each sample, productive Simpson clonality was calculated by taking the square root of Simpson's diversity index across productive rearrangements. TCRdb holds this immuneACCESS table with in-frame rearrangements only. Some clones are missing; in checked studies, unresolved V genes explain under half, and the rest has no known cause. V and J calls and clone size come straight from that table; D and trimming were deduced from the DNA. Across this sample there are about 310,000 clones, with around 90% seen only once. Around 0.98% of the sample belongs to the ten largest clones.

This TCR was recovered from a woman aged 35 to 49 with COVID-19, enrolled during active disease. The sample comprised peripheral blood. Recombination joined TRBV7-9 with TRBJ1-1; D gene: possibly TRBD1, on 5 matching bases. The DNA sequence follows: TGTGCCAGCAGCCAAGACAGGAACACTGAAGCTTTCTTT. This sequence encodes CASSQDRNTEAFF.